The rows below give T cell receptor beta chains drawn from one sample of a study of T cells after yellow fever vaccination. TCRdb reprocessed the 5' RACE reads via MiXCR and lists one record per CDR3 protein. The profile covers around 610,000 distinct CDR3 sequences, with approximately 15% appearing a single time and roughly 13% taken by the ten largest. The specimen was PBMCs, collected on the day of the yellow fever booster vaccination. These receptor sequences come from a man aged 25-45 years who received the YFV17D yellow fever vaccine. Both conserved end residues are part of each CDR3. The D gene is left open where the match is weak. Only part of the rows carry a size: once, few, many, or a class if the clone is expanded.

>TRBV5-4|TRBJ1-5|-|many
TGCGCCAGCAGCTTCGAGGGCAATCAGCCCCAGCATTTT
CASSFEGNQPQHF
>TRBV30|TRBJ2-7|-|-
TGTGCCTGGGGAAGGGACTCGAGCTCCTACGAGCAGTACTTC
CAWGRDSSSYEQYF
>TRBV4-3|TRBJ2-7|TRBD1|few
TGCGCCAGCAGCCAAGATCGTAGCACAGGGGTACACGAGCAGTACTTC
CASSQDRSTGVHEQYF
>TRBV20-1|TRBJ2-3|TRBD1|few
TGCAGTGCTCCCTCCGGGACAGCCGACCCGGGTACGCAGTATTTT
CSAPSGTADPGTQYF
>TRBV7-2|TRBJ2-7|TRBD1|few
TGTGCCAGCAGCCACCGGGACAGGGCCGGGGAGCAGTACTTC
CASSHRDRAGEQYF
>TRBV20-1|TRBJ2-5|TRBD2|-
TGCAGTGCCCCACCGAAGAGCGGGAGACGAGTGGAGACCCAGTACTTC
CSAPPKSGRRVETQYF
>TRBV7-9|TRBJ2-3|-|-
TGTGCCAGCAGCTTAGAGGGAGTCATAGATACGCAGTATTTT
CASSLEGVIDTQYF
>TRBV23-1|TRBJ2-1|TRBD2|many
TGCGCCAGCAGTCAAGGTCTGCGCTGGACTAGCGGGCACAATGAGCAGTTCTTC
CASSQGLRWTSGHNEQFF
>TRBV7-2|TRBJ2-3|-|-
TGTGCCAGCAGCTTAGAACAGGGCACAGATACGCAGTATTTT
CASSLEQGTDTQYF
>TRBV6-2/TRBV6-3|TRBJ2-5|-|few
TGTGCCAGCAGTTACGGACTGGGCGGTGGAGAGACCCAGTACTTC
CASSYGLGGGETQYF
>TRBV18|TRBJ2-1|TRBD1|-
TGTGCCAGCTCACCGGGACAGGTTTCCTACAATGAGCAGTTCTTC
CASSPGQVSYNEQFF
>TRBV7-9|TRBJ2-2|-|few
TGTGCCAGCGGGTACTTGGGAGACACCGGGGAGCTGTTTTTT
CASGYLGDTGELFF
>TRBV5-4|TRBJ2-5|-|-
TGTGCCAGCAGCTTGGGACCCGAGATAGGAGAGACCCAGTACTTC
CASSLGPEIGETQYF
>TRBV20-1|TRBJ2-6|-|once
TGCAGGGCCCCCATCTGGGCCAACGTCCTGACTTTC
CRAPIWANVLTF
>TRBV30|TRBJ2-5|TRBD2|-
TGTGCCTGGAGGGTACTAGCGGGAGGGGTTGAGACCCAGTACTTC
CAWRVLAGGVETQYF
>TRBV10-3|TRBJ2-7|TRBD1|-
TGTGCCATCAGTGAACCGGGACAGCCTTACGAGCAGTACTTC
CAISEPGQPYEQYF
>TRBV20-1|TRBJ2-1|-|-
TGCAGTGTAAGGGACTTCCGCAACAATGAGCAGTTCTTC
CSVRDFRNNEQFF
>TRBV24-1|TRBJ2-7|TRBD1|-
TGTGCCACCAGCAAGACCGGGACAGGGTCCGGCTACGAGCAGTACTTC
CATSKTGTGSGYEQYF
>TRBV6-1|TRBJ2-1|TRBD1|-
TGTGCCAGCAGAAAAACACAGGGGAATGAGCAGTTCTTC
CASRKTQGNEQFF
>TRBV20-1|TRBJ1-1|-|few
TGCAGTGCCAAGGTGACGGCGAACACTGAAGCTTTCTTT
CSAKVTANTEAFF
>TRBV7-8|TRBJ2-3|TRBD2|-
TGTGCCAGCAGCTTAGTGGCCGTTCTAGCGGGAGATACGCAGTATTTT
CASSLVAVLAGDTQYF
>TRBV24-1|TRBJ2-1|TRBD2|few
TGTGCCACCAGCGCCCCTAGCGGGAGAATCAATGAGCAGTTCTTC
CATSAPSGRINEQFF
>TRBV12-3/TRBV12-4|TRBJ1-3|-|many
TGTGCCAGCAGTCCGGACTTACTCTCTGGAAACACCATATATTTT
CASSPDLLSGNTIYF
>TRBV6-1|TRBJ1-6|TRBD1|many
TGTGCCAGCCGGGAGGAGGGACAGGATAATTCACCCCTCCACTTT
CASREEGQDNSPLHF
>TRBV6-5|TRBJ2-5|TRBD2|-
TGTGCCAGCAGGGGACTAGCGGGAGCGGGGGGCCCCCAAGAGACCCAGTACTTC
CASRGLAGAGGPQETQYF
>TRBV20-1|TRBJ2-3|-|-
TGCAGTGCCCTCGACAGTCTTTGGGGCACAGATACGCAGTATTTT
CSALDSLWGTDTQYF
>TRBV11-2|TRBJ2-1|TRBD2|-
TGTGCCAGCAGCCACACTAGCGGGAGCAGGGATGAGCAGTTCTTC
CASSHTSGSRDEQFF
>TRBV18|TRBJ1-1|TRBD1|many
TGTGCCAGCTCCCGGGACAGCATGAACACTGAAGCTTTCTTT
CASSRDSMNTEAFF
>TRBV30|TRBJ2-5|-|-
TGTGCCTGGAGTGTTGGTTTCGGGCGGGTGACCTTGGAGACCCAGTACTTC
CAWSVGFGRVTLETQYF
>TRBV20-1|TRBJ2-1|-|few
TGCAGTGCTAGAGATAAGGTTTCGGGCAGGGAGTCCTACAATGAGCAGTTCTTC
CSARDKVSGRESYNEQFF
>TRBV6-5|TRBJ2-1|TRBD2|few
TGTGCCAGCACAACTAGCGGCAACTATAAGCAGTTCTTC
CASTTSGNYKQFF
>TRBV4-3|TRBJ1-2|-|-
TGCGCCAGCAGCCAAGAACCTGAAGGGATTGGTGGCTACACCTTC
CASSQEPEGIGGYTF
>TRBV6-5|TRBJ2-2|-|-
TGTGCCAGCAGTTCGCGGGGATCGTCGATGAGCACCGGGGAGCTGTTTTTT
CASSSRGSSMSTGELFF
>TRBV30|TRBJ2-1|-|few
TGTGCCTGGAGTCCAGGGTCATGGGAGCAGTTCTTC
CAWSPGSWEQFF
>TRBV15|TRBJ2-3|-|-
TGTGCCACCACGGTCGGGTCGTCGGCCGCCGATACGCAGTATTTT
CATTVGSSAADTQYF
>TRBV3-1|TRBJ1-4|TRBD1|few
TGTGCCAGCAGCCAAGGCCCCTCGGGACAGGGACAGGAAAAACTGTTTTTT
CASSQGPSGQGQEKLFF
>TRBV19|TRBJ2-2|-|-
TGTGCCAGTAGTACTCCCCGTACAGGGATTGGTGCCGGGGAGCTGTTTTTT
CASSTPRTGIGAGELFF
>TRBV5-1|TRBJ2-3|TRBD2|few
TGCGCCAGCAGCTTGTACGGGAGGGCCGGTGTGGATACGCAGTATTTT
CASSLYGRAGVDTQYF
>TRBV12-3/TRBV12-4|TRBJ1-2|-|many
TGTGCCAGCAGTTTTATGGGGAATGATGGCTACACCTTC
CASSFMGNDGYTF
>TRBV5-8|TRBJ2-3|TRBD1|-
TGTGCCAGCAGTCAGGGGGTGGGAGACGTCACAGATACGCAGTATTTT
CASSQGVGDVTDTQYF
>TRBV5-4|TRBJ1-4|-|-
TGTGCCAGCAGTGCTGGGGATCCGAGGAATGAAAAACTGTTTTTT
CASSAGDPRNEKLFF
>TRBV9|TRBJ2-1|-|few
TGTGCCAGCAGCGAGGGGACTCCCTACAATGAGCAGTTCTTC
CASSEGTPYNEQFF
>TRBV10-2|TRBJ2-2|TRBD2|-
TGCGCCAGCAGTTTCCCCTTAGCGGGAGTACGCAACACCGGGGAGCTGTTTTTT
CASSFPLAGVRNTGELFF
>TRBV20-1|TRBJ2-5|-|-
TGCAGTGCTAGATCGGGTGATTCCGCCCAAGAGACCCAGTACTTC
CSARSGDSAQETQYF
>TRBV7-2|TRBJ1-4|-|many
TGTGCCAGCAGCTTACGGAACGAGGGGGAAAAACTGTTTTTT
CASSLRNEGEKLFF
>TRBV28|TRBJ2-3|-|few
TGTGCCAGCAGTCCCTCCCTCGGGGCGGCCTTCGATACGCAGTATTTT
CASSPSLGAAFDTQYF
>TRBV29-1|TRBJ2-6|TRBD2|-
TGCAGCGTTGTGGGAGGGGCCGCCTCTGGGGCCAACGTACTGACTTTC
CSVVGGAASGANVLTF
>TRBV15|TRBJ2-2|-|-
TGTGCCACCAGCAGAGTGGGGGGCACCGGGGAGCTGTTTTTT
CATSRVGGTGELFF
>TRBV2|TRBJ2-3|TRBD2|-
TGTGCCAGCAGCTGGACTAGCGGGAACCCAGATACGCAGTATTTT
CASSWTSGNPDTQYF
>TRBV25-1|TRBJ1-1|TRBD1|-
TGTGCCAGCGGACGACAGGGGCCTACTGAAGCTTTCTTT
CASGRQGPTEAFF
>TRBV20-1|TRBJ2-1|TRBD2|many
TGCAGTGCTAGGCCCGGGGTAGCGGGTAATGAGCAGTTCTTC
CSARPGVAGNEQFF